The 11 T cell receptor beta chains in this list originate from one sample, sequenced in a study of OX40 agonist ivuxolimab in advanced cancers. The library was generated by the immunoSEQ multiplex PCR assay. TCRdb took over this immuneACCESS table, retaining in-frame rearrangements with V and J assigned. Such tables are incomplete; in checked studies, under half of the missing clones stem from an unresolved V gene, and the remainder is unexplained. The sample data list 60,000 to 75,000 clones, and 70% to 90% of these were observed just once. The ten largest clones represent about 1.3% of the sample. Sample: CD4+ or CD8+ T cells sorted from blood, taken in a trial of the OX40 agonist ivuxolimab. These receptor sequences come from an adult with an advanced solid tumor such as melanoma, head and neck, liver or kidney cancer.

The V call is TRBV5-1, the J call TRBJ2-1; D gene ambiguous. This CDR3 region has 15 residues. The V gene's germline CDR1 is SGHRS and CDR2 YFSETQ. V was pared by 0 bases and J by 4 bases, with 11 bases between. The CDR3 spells CASSLDQPTYNEQFF. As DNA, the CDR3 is TGCGCCAGCAGCTTGGACCAGCCTACTTACAATGAGCAGTTCTTC.

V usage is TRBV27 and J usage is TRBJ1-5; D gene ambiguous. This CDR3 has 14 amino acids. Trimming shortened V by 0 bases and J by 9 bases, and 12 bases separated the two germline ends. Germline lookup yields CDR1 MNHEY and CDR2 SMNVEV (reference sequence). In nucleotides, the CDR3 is TGTGCCAGCAGTTTATCAGGTCATTCCGGGCCCCAGCATTTT. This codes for CASSLSGHSGPQHF.

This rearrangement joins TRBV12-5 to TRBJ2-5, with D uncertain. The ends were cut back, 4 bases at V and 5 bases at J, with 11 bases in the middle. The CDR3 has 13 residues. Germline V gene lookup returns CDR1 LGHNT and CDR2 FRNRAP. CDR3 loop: CASGSVLGETQYF. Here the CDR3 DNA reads TGTGCTAGTGGTTCGGTCCTAGGGGAGACCCAGTACTTC.

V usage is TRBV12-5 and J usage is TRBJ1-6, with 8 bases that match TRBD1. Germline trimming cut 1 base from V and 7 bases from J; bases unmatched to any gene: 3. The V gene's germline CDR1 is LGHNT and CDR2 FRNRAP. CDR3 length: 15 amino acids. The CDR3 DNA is TGTGCTAGTGGTTTGGGACAGGGGAGGAATTCACCCCTCCACTTT. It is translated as CASGLGQGRNSPLHF.

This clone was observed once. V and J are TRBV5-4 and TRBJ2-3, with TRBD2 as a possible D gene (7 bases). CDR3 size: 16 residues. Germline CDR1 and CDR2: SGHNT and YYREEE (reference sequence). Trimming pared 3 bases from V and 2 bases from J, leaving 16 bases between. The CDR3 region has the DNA TGTGCCAGCAGCTCCAAGCGGGACACAACCACAGATACGCAGTATTTT. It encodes CASSSKRDTTTDTQYF.

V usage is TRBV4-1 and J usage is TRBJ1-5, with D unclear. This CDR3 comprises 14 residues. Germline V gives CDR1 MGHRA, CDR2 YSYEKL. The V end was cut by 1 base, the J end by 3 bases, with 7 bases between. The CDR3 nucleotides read TGCGCCAGCAGCCAAGTCCAGGCCAATCAGCCCCAGCATTTT. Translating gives CASSQVQANQPQHF.

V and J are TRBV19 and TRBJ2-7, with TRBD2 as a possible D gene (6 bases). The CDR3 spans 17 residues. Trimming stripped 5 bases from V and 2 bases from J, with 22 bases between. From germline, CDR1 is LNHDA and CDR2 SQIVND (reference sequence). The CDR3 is CASSFGDSRSLTYEQYF. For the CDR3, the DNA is TGTGCCAGTAGTTTTGGGGACTCCAGAAGCCTTACCTACGAGCAGTACTTC.

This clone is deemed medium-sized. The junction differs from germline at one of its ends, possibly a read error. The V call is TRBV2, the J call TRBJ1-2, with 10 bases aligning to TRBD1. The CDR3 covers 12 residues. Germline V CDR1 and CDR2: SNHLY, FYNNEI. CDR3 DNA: TGTGCAAGCAGGTGGGACAGGGGTGGCTACACCTTC. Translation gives CASRWDRGGYTF.

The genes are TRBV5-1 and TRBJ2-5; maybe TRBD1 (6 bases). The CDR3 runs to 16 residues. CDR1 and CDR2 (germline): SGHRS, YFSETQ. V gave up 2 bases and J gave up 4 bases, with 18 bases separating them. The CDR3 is CASSLRTDLRGETQYF. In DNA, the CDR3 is TGCGCCAGCAGCTTAAGGACAGACCTAAGAGGAGAGACCCAGTACTTC. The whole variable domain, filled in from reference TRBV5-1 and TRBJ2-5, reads KAGVTQTPRYLIKTRGQQVTLSCSPISGHRSVSWYQQTPGQGLQFLFEYFSETQRNKGNFPGRFSGRQFSNSRSEMNVSTLELGDSALYLCASSLRTDLRGETQYFGPGTRLLVL.

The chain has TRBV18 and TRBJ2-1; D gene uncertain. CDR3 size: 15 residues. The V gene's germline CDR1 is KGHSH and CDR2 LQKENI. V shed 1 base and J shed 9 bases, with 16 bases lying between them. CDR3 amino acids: CASSPLTWKQSEQFF. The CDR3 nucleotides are TGTGCCAGCTCACCACTTACTTGGAAACAGAGTGAGCAGTTCTTC.

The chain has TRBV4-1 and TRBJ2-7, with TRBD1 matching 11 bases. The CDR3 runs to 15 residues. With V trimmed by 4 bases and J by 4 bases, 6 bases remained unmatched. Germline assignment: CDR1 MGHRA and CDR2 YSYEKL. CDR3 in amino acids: CASSPADRGPYEQYF. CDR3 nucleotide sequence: TGCGCCAGCAGCCCCGCGGACAGGGGGCCTTACGAGCAGTACTTC.